The T cell receptor beta chain under discussion was sequenced for a study of blood T cell repertoires in COVID-19. The repertoire was sequenced with immunoSEQ multiplex PCR; TCRdb's copy has only in-frame clones and lacks some. The data hold some 130,000 clones, with around 80% observed a single time. Assignments of participants to cohorts depended upon their own reported clinical history. The recovered donors of Cohort 3 showed two negative PCRs, clearance, or symptom resolution. CDR1 and CDR2 from the germline V gene are SEHNR and FQNEAQ (reference sequence). Deletions cut 3 bases from V and 0 bases from J, with 9 bases between. The CDR3 is 14 residues long.

Material for sequencing was PBMCs or T cells enriched from blood (not recorded which). The sequence was collected from a woman between 45 and 60 years old who had recovered from COVID-19. The genes are TRBV7-9 and TRBJ2-7; D might be TRBD2 (5 bases). This CDR3 is CASSFWESSYEQYF. The CDR3 DNA is TGTGCCAGCAGCTTCTGGGAGAGCTCCTACGAGCAGTACTTC.